The present entry profiles one TCR beta chain with its context. Its antigen is unknown. The data derive from a study of shared clonotypes between healthy human individuals. It was at deep level that the assay was run. The assay was immunoSEQ multiplex PCR, and TCRdb's table has in-frame clones only and misses some. This sample has some 2,000,000 clones, with approximately 94% found just once. CD8 cells classed as naive were CD45RO-negative and positively selected for CCR7, excluding terminally differentiated effector memory CD45RA+ cells. General study findings and limits: Researchers found naive subsets generally carried larger estimated richness than memory subsets.

Trimming stripped 7 bases from V and 6 bases from J, with 16 bases between. The CDR3 length is 14 residues. Germline-derived CDR1 and CDR2 are MDHEN and SYDVKM. The rearrangement uses TRBV28 and TRBJ1-3; weak D call: TRBD1 (5 bases). This receptor was identified in a man aged 18 to 30 in good health. Sample: naive CD8+ T cells sorted from blood. The chain's CDR3 is CASTSRRDLNTIYF. Here the CDR3 DNA reads TGTGCCAGCACCTCACGCAGGGACCTAAACACCATATATTTT.